This entry features one T cell receptor beta chain sequence. Its antigen is undetermined. This sample is drawn from a study of T cell repertoires in cytomegalovirus infection. Study overall: Selected CMV epitopes included recently identified HLA-C-restricted ones as well as well-studied HLA-B-restricted ones. Public signatures in TCR beta pointed to CMV infection and matching HLA type. General study findings and limits: The ex vivo response was dominated by HLA-C-restricted CMV-specific TCR beta clonotypes. Carriers of CMV and the relevant HLA type were discriminated by public TCR beta frequency.

TCRdb re-called the reads with MiXCR, one entry per CDR3 protein. The sample has 45,000 to 65,000 distinct CDR3 sequences; around a fifth are singletons. Germline CDR1 SGHTA, CDR2 FQGNSA. The CDR3 has 15 residues. J lost 8 bases, V lost 8 bases, and 13 bases had no gene match. This TCR came from a human donor in good health (CMV status not recorded). Some clones in this sample may be carry-over from other donors' samples. The V and J genes are TRBV7-2 and TRBJ2-1, with 9 nucleotides matching TRBD2. This specimen consisted of CD8+ T cells from cultured PBMCs, obtained from culture after CMV antigen stimulation. DNA of the CDR3: TGTGCCAGCGGCACCATAGCGGGGGCCGGAGATGAGCAGTTCTTC. Amino acids: CASGTIAGAGDEQFF.